This TCR beta chain was captured by sequencing in a study of blood T cell repertoires in COVID-19. On the study more broadly: The United States, Italy and Spain provided the acute and convalescent COVID-19 samples. The analysed material was cDNA or gDNA that came from T cells, B-cell-depleted T cells, or PBMCs.

How the authors handled the data: It was from reference gene primer amplification that nucleated cell counts were estimated. The table came from immunoSEQ multiplex PCR; TCRdb's copy has only in-frame clones and leaves some out. The DNA was the basis for D and trimming; V, J and clone size are from that table. The profile covers about 140,000 clones, with roughly 81% appearing a single time and roughly 9% taken by the ten largest. This CDR3 has 17 residues. Trimming at V came to 6 bases and at J to 8 bases, leaving 19 bases not matched to a gene. Per germline, CDR1 SGHNT and CDR2 YENEEA. This clone was found once.

The sample was peripheral blood. This clonotype was obtained from a woman between 50 and 59 years old with active or convalescent COVID-19. The rearrangement uses TRBV11-3 and TRBJ2-1; 7 bases map to TRBD2. CDR3: CASSWGGVAGTPDEQFF. In DNA form, the CDR3 reads TGTGCCAGCAGTTGGGGAGGGGTAGCCGGGACTCCGGATGAGCAGTTCTTC. The full variable domain, completed using reference TRBV11-3 and TRBJ2-1, is EAGVVQSPRYKIIEKKQPVAFWCNPISGHNTLYWYLQNLGQGPELLIRYENEEAVDDSQLPKDRFSAERLKGVDSTLKIQPAELGDSAVYLCASSWGGVAGTPDEQFFGPGTRLTVL.